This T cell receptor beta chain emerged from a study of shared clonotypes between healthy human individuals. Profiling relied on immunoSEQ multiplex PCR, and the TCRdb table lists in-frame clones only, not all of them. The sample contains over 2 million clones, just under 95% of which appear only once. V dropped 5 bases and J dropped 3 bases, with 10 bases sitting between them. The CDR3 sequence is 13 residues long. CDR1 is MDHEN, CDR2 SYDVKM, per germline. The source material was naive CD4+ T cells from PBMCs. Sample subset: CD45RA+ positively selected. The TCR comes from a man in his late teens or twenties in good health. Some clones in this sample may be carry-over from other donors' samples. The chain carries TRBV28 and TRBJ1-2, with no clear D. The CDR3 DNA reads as TGTGCCAGCAGTCCCATCAGCGACTATGGCTACACCTTC. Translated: CASSPISDYGYTF.